This record concerns one TCR beta chain sequence. What antigen it recognizes has not been identified. Base qualities are not recorded, but no much larger clone differs from it by a single base. The cohort consisted of some 730 healthy bone marrow donors. All cohort members were sampled while nominally healthy, although unrecorded immune exposures were likely present. The donor tested CMV seronegative and was one of the 352 seronegative cohort members. A peripheral blood sample was collected from each donor, and TCR beta sequencing was performed on peripheral blood mononuclear cells. Genomic DNA extraction from the blood cell samples was performed with the Qiagen DNeasy Blood Extraction Kit. The data belong to a study of cytomegalovirus exposure and HLA in healthy donors (dated by TCRdb to the late 2010s). The study in broad terms: In an earlier analysis of roughly 590 of the donors, about 270 Gb of sequence data and about 110 million unique TCR beta sequences from about 190 million T cells were reported. Approximately 310 gigabases of sequencing data and around 88 million unique TCR sequences made up an early release that covered roughly 670 HLA-typed donors. Among the roughly 400 genotyped donors, about 85% belonged to the genetic ancestry cluster associated with self-reported Caucasian donors. The study was designed to test whether signatures of past pathogen exposure could be identified by cataloging public T cell receptors. The study used immunosequencing to profile the T cell repertoires of 666 subjects and linked those repertoires to cytomegalovirus serostatus. In addition to the first cohort of about 650 subjects, a separate validation cohort of under 150 different subjects was used. To predict cytomegalovirus infection status, the study combined high-throughput TCR immunosequencing, statistical association of individual TCRs with disease status, and machine learning. A later analysis re-examined previously published TCR beta repertoires from 610 or so donors and added high-resolution HLA genotyping to investigate patterns of TCR occurrence. The later analysis used no new phenotypic data to find candidate immune exposures, relying instead on TCR beta sequences and their occurrence across donors. To decide whether each TCR beta V gene segment behaved as functional or pseudogenic, an earlier analysis of fewer than 750 of the donors relied on high-throughput TCR beta sequencing. Donor age, sex, ethnicity and CMV serostatus were compiled alongside the repertoire data. In a later genetic analysis, genome-wide SNP genotypes for about 55% of the 666 donors were used, and that subset was treated as a discovery cohort. All discovery cohort repertoires had been generated using a single sequencing platform. HLA typing covered class I and class II loci at four-digit resolution. Typing coverage differed by locus: A, B, C, DRB1 and DQB1 were typed in about 629-640 donors, DQA1 in about 510, DPA1 in 600 to 610, and DPB1 in approximately 450. Five DR-DQ haplotypes were handled as single units for association and clustering, since linkage in the cohort was strong. On average, around 230,000 unique TCR beta nucleotide sequences were sequenced per donor among 398 genotyped donors of the cohort, with 15% to 20% of those sequences being non-productive. Broad study findings and their caveats: Fewer than 20 rarely observed V segments, including chromosome 9 orphons, were excluded from the earlier analysis of several hundred of the donors because counts were too low. Most TCR sequences were observed very rarely across donors, whereas some public TCRs were present in many individuals. When HLA alleles, especially DR and DQ, strongly co-occurred, TCR associations were difficult to assign to individual alleles. It was suggested by the authors that the approach could potentially be generalized to other disease states and immunological phenotypes. The cohort was sequenced for TCR beta chains only, and without alpha or paired-chain data the features that could be detected were limited. In a later analysis, most CMV-associated TCR beta chains were found to appear HLA-restricted, with HLA associations seemingly driven largely by CMV exposure. Roughly uniform sequencing depth across donors was assumed in presence/absence analyses, although this assumption may not hold. In an earlier analysis of fewer than 700 of the donors, most TCR beta V segments appeared in productive rearrangements about 90% or about 30% of the time, broadly matching IMGT annotations. In a later genetic analysis, fewer N-insertions in productive TCRs were reported among donors in an Asian-associated ancestry cluster than the roughly 700-donor mean. The sequencing pipeline was judged likely to have produced a cluster of highly shared sequence variants as a technical artifact. In the study, approximately 150 TCR beta chains were listed as associated with cytomegalovirus. In a later analysis, TCR association rates were found to vary across HLA loci, with the most associated TCRs seen for DRB1 alleles and the fewest for HLA-C alleles. CMV serostatus was the only immune exposure information available for the cohort. A further reported finding was that TCR beta sequences accurately predicted the HLA-A and HLA-B alleles for most subjects in the first cohort. Correlated functional status among segregating V segments might reflect linkage disequilibrium, but an unknown experimental factor could not be ruled out. Specific HLA alleles were associated with more than 15,000 TCR beta sequences at a false discovery rate of 0.05 in a later analysis. Several of the top co-occurrence clusters appeared to be linked to parvovirus B19, influenza, CMV and Epstein-Barr virus, according to a later analysis. Compared with equally common non-associated chains, HLA-associated TCR beta chains in a later analysis were more clonally expanded and had lower generation probabilities. Because the 87-base-pair reads could not distinguish some IMGT-functional V segments, including TRBV6-2 and TRBV6-3, those segments were excluded. Three of the identified cytomegalovirus-associated TCR beta chains were confirmed in vitro to be specific for cytomegalovirus antigens. In a later genetic analysis, a missense DCLRE1C variant was associated with V-gene and J-gene trimming of TCR beta chains, and the association was replicated in an independent cohort. HLA typing was unavailable for some donors at each locus, so association tests used only the typed subset. In both the original and validation cohorts, the classifier was reported to diagnose cytomegalovirus status with high specificity and sensitivity.

The library relied on the immunoSEQ multiplex PCR assay. For the multiplex PCR, a mixture combining 60 forward primers for TCR Vbeta segments and 13 reverse primers for TCR Jbeta segments was used. The CDR3 region of rearranged TCR beta genes was amplified from genomic DNA by a multiplex PCR assay. The Illumina HiSeq System was used to sequence the amplified TCR beta libraries as 87-base-pair reads. From the authors' description of their analysis: Across the 666 repertoires, a later analysis counted 80 million or so unique TCR beta chains, 9.5 million to 13 million of which were shared by at least two donors. Raw reads were error-corrected and collapsed into unique sequences with a nearest-neighbor algorithm that merged closely related sequences to remove PCR and sequencing errors. V, D and J gene segments were assigned by aligning CDR3 sequences to IMGT reference sequences. For a sequence to be retained, a match of at least six nucleotides to both a V gene segment and a J gene segment was required. Rearrangements were called productive when the CDR3 lacked stop codons and stayed in frame with V and J; all others were non-productive. CDR3 was defined according to IMGT convention as the region running from the second conserved V-encoded cysteine to the conserved J-encoded phenylalanine. Sequences without an unambiguous match to a single V gene segment were excluded from the earlier analysis of several hundred of the donors. In an earlier analysis of some 590 of the donors, a V segment was called functional when productive rearrangements were above 56.7%, and segregating when the standard deviation between donors exceeded 5%. A statistical classification framework was built to diagnose cytomegalovirus status from the catalog of TCR beta chain sequences. In a later analysis, TCR nucleotide sequences were compared against IMGT/GENE-DB human TR gene sequences so that V and J genes could be assigned. In a later analysis, CDR3 sequences and most-parsimonious VDJ recombination scenarios were assigned using the TCRdist pipeline. A later analysis defined each TCR beta chain by its CDR3 amino acid sequence plus V-gene family, and excluded reads lacking a unique V-gene family. As a way to deal with suspected cross-contamination and a sequencing artifact, a later analysis dropped roughly 620 nucleotide sequences that were highly shared and had low generation probability. For each public chain, a later analysis derived a clonal expansion index from normalized ranks of inferred template counts within each repertoire. In a later analysis, generation probabilities were computed with a VDJ recombination model fitted to out-of-frame rearrangements, and the resulting probabilities were checked against IGoR. In a later analysis, hypergeometric tests were used to score TCR-TCR, TCR-HLA and TCR-CMV co-occurrence, with a repertoire-size bias correction applied to TCR pairs. In a later analysis, false discovery rates were estimated by permuting HLA or CMV assignments 20 times. In a later analysis, co-occurring TCRs were grouped using DBSCAN, and TCRdist sequence similarity was added for clustering within HLA-allele-positive subsets. Repertoires with fewer than 30,000 or more than 120,000 public chains, plus five repertoires with anomalous nucleotide sharing, were excluded from co-occurrence clustering. As stored in TCRdb, this immuneACCESS dataset retains in-frame rearrangements with V and J assigned. A fraction of the clones does not appear; measured against another copy, unresolved V genes explain less than half of the discrepancy, and the remainder lacks a known reason. The DNA was the basis for D and trimming; V, J and clone size are from that table. The sample yields 210,000 or so clones; 65% to 85% were counted once. The ten largest clones take up 0.71% of the sample.

The germline V gene (reference sequence) sets CDR1 to SGHKS and CDR2 to YYEKEE. Trimmed from V: 0 bases; trimmed from J: 9 bases; junction bases lacking a gene match: 6. The CDR3 runs 14 residues from the cysteine to the phenylalanine. CDR3 DNA is the only sequence kept; it has 42 bases, read in frame from the first base. The V and J genes are TRBV5-5 and TRBJ1-2; 9 of the junction bases match TRBD1. The sequence was obtained from a boy between 2 and 10 years old in good health and CMV-seronegative. The specimen was PBMCs. The nucleotide sequence is given as TGTGCCAGCAGCTTGGCCCCGGACAGGGGCAGCTACACCTTC. This yields the protein CASSLAPDRGSYTF.